The 8 T cell receptor beta chains below all came from one sample that was sequenced in a study of identical twins. TCRdb reanalysed the 5' RACE reads using MiXCR and keeps one entry per CDR3 protein. In the table there are roughly 1,500,000 distinct CDR3 sequences, roughly 35% of which are singletons. The sample taken for sequencing was cord blood. These receptors originate from a newborn girl in good health.

The chain links TRBV14 to TRBJ1-2; D not resolved. The germline gives CDR1 SGHDN, CDR2 FVKESK. Trimming cost V 2 bases and J 8 bases, with 9 bases left between them. This CDR3 region has 12 residues. CDR3 loop: CASSQSRRGYTF. The CDR3 nucleotides read TGTGCCAGCAGCCAATCGAGGAGGGGCTACACCTTC.

A single count supports this clonotype. This chain joins TRBV20-1 and TRBJ1-1; perhaps TRBD1 as D (5 bases). Trimming took 5 bases from V and 5 from J, leaving 12 bases between them. Per the germline V gene, CDR1 is DFQATT and CDR2 is SNEGSKA (reference sequence). The CDR3 contains 12 residues. The chain's CDR3 is CSAPRTWTEAFF. Written as DNA, the CDR3 is TGCAGTGCTCCCCGGACATGGACTGAAGCTTTCTTT.

This clonotype has more than one count but fewer than ten. Here the CDR3 reads CAISESTSGKETQYF. The DNA for the CDR3 is TGTGCCATCAGTGAGTCGACTAGCGGGAAAGAGACCCAGTACTTC. J is TRBJ2-5 and V is TRBV10-3; 11 bases agree with TRBD2. Germline V gives CDR1 ENHRY, CDR2 SYGVKD. After removal of 0 bases from V and 3 bases from J, the junction contained 0 bases not matched to a gene. This CDR3 contains 15 residues.

The CDR3 protein is CASIFRDGKETQYF. The CDR3 DNA is TGTGCCAGCATTTTTAGGGACGGTAAAGAGACCCAGTACTTC. The chain carries TRBV27 and TRBJ2-5; D tentatively reads TRBD1 or TRBD2 (5 bases each). The V end was cut by 7 bases, the J end by 3 bases, with 15 bases between. Germline V gene sequence: CDR1 MNHEY, CDR2 SMNVEV (reference sequence). CDR3 length: 14 amino acids.

This clonotype was seen a few times. The chain carries TRBV6-1 and TRBJ2-7, with TRBD2 matching over 10 bases. Germline loops: CDR1 MNHNS, CDR2 SASEGT. The CDR3 is 15 residues long. The ends lost 5 bases at V and 5 bases at J; junction bases unmatched: 9. CDR3 sequence (DNA): TGTGCCAGCAGTAGAAATAGCGGGAGGAAGCACGAGCAGTACTTC. Protein sequence: CASSRNSGRKHEQYF.

This clonotype occurred a few times. The gene calls are TRBV20-1 and TRBJ2-5, with 8 bases fitting TRBD2. There are 14 residues in the CDR3. Germline trimming cut 1 base from V and 4 bases from J; bases unmatched to any gene: 5. Germline V CDR1 and CDR2: DFQATT, SNEGSKA (reference sequence). The CDR3 bases are TGCAGTGCTAGAGGCCCCAGCGGGAGAGAGACCCAGTACTTC. Translating it yields CSARGPSGRETQYF.

Details on this clonotype: Given a much more abundant clone one base away, this may be a read error. This chain uses TRBV12-3 or TRBV12-4 with TRBJ2-3; D is tentatively TRBD1 or TRBD2 (5 bases each). There are 13 residues in the CDR3. In nucleotides, the CDR3 is TGTGCCAGCACGAGGGGTGTAACAGATATGCAGTATTTT. Translation: CASTRGVTDMQYF.

In this sample, this clonotype turned up many times. The chain has TRBV4-1 and TRBJ1-4; D unclear. Trimming cost V 1 base and J 7 bases, with 4 bases left between them. The CDR3 is made up of 12 amino acids. Per germline, CDR1 MGHRA and CDR2 YSYEKL. As DNA, the CDR3 is TGCGCCAGCAGCCAAGTGGCTGAAAAACTGTTTTTT. As protein: CASSQVAEKLFF.